This TCR beta chain was sequenced during a study of regulatory T cells in long-lasting Graves disease. Overall study: Graves' patients, diagnosed recently, had received antithyroid drugs under 3 months.

Specified time point: newly diagnosed GD, antithyroid drugs for less than 3 months. The TCR library was made from RNA that had been extracted from PBMCs in TRIzol. This clonotype came up many times. Antigen unknown. Arm-PCR with iRepertoire HTBI primers amplified the CDR3 regions for these TCR beta libraries. TCRdb recomputed calls from the multiplex PCR reads with MiXCR, one row per CDR3 protein. The table shows a few hundred thousand distinct CDR3 sequences, with over 15% occurring only once. Study-level results: The analysis examined peripheral blood only and excluded thyroid tissue.

This sample also appeared in a second study, on T cells in Graves' hyperthyroidism and ophthalmopathy. That paper adds: The TCR CDR3 first-round RT-PCR relied on the HTBI primer set.

The starting material was peripheral blood mononuclear cells (PBMCs), obtained at new diagnosis, from a patient treated with antithyroid drugs. The source is a man in his forties with Graves disease.

CDR3 region: CASRLFGRAYEQYF. CDR3 DNA: TGTGCCAGCAGACTTTTCGGCCGAGCCTACGAGCAGTACTTC. The chain employs TRBV28 and TRBJ2-7; D not resolved. The germline V gene has CDR1 MDHEN and CDR2 SYDVKM. Trimming removed 6 bases at V and 2 bases at J, with 14 bases between. This CDR3 contains 14 residues.